What follows is one T cell receptor (beta chain) and its context. V trimming: 0 bases; J trimming: 4 bases; junction bases outside the gene matches: 4. The CDR3 totals 15 residues. Germline assignment: CDR1 MGHRA and CDR2 YSYEKL. These data are taken from a study of blood T cell repertoires in COVID-19. Libraries were prepared by immunoSEQ multiplex PCR; TCRdb keeps only in-frame clonotypes and omits some of them. The sample yields fewer than 500,000 clones, around 89% seen once. The chain has TRBV4-1 and TRBJ2-7, with 9 bases matching TRBD2. The receptor's source is a woman between 25 and 40 years old with acute or convalescent COVID-19. Specimen: peripheral blood. CDR3 sequence: CASSQESSGDYEQYF. The CDR3 DNA reads as TGCGCCAGCAGCCAAGAGTCTAGCGGGGATTACGAGCAGTACTTC.